Listed below are T cell receptor beta chains from one sample, sequenced in a study of beta chain features in type 1 diabetes. TCRdb's copy holds only in-frame clones and misses some; the assay was immunoSEQ multiplex PCR. The repertoire holds a few hundred thousand clones, 15% to 20% seen once, with 0.065% to 0.095% in the top ten. The sequenced material came from naive CD4+ T cells from blood. Receptor source: a man aged 25-45 years with type 1 diabetes. Both conserved end residues are part of each CDR3. D genes are given only for firm matches. Some rows have no size entry. The others give once, few or many, or a class for an expanded clone.

TRBV7-2,NA,TRBJ2-5,TRBD1,TGTGCCAGCAGACTCGGACCACAGGGGGGAGGAGAGACCCAGTACTTC,CASRLGPQGGGETQYF
TRBV29-1,NA,TRBJ2-7,NA,TGCAGCGTTAAAGGGGATTTATCCTACGAGCAGTACTTC,CSVKGDLSYEQYF
TRBV27,NA,TRBJ2-5,NA,TGTGCCAGCAGTTTAGTAGGGGGGACCCAGTACTTC,CASSLVGGTQYF
TRBV5-1,NA,TRBJ2-7,NA,TGCGCCAGCAGCTTGGACAGGGTGGGAGAGCAGTACTTC,CASSLDRVGEQYF
TRBV7-2,few,TRBJ2-7,TRBD2,TGTGCCAGCAGCTCCAGACTAGCGGGAAGGCGCGAGCAGTACTTC,CASSSRLAGRREQYF
TRBV4-3,few,TRBJ2-5,NA,TGCGCCAGCAGCCAGGTACTAGAGGAGACCCAGTACTTC,CASSQVLEETQYF
TRBV25-1,NA,TRBJ1-1,NA,TGTGCCAGCAGGACCGACCTGAACACTGAAGCTTTCTTT,CASRTDLNTEAFF
TRBV27,few,TRBJ1-2,NA,TGTGCCAGCAGTTTAGTGGCCTACTTGGGCATTGGCTACACCTTC,CASSLVAYLGIGYTF
TRBV5-1,NA,TRBJ2-5,TRBD2,TGCGCCAGCACCTTAGCGGGAGTTTCGGAGACCCAGTACTTC,CASTLAGVSETQYF
TRBV7-2,NA,TRBJ2-7,TRBD1,TGTGCCAGCAGCTGGGACAGCGGTAACGAGCAGTACTTC,CASSWDSGNEQYF
TRBV6-5,few,TRBJ2-3,TRBD2,TGTGCCAGCAGGCCTGGGGCGGGAGGCACAGATACGCAGTATTTT,CASRPGAGGTDTQYF
TRBV30,NA,TRBJ1-5,NA,TGTGCCTGGAGTGAAAGCTATAGCAATCAGCCCCAGCATTTT,CAWSESYSNQPQHF
TRBV30,NA,TRBJ1-5,NA,TGTGCCTGGAGTGTTCAGAGCAATCAGCCCCAGCATTTT,CAWSVQSNQPQHF